The clone carrying this T cell receptor beta chain has only one observation. What it binds is not known. This CDR3 is 17 amino acids long. Trimming left V 5 bases short and J 1 base short, with 20 bases between. Per the germline V gene, CDR1 is MNHEY and CDR2 is SMNVEV (reference sequence). This entry belongs to a study of STAT5B mutations in CD4+ large granular lymphocyte leukemia. Findings of the study overall: Patient CD4-sorted repertoires stayed more clonal than healthy ones after leukemic-clone removal.

Produced via immunoSEQ multiplex PCR; TCRdb's table is partial and in-frame only. This table has some 40,000 clones, around 85% appearing once. This TCR was sampled from a human donor in good health. The genes are TRBV27 and TRBJ1-1; D is uncertain. Sequencing was done on a sample of CD4+ T cells from blood buffy coats. CDR3 nucleotides: TGTGCCAGCAGTCCGACCCGATTCACGCGGGAGAACACTGAAGCTTTCTTT. Residues: CASSPTRFTRENTEAFF.